The clone carrying this TCR beta chain was recorded at least ten times. TCRdb called the 5' RACE reads again in MiXCR, with one record for every CDR3 protein. The sample shows around 320,000 distinct CDR3 sequences, 3.5% to 4.5% of them seen only once. This sample is drawn from a study of T cells after yellow fever vaccination. CDR1 and CDR2 from the germline V gene are SGHTA and FQGNSA. Trimming took off 2 bases at V and 6 bases at J, with 11 bases between the two ends. The length of the CDR3 is 13 residues. The clonotype originates from a young man who received the YFV17D yellow fever vaccine. This chain connects TRBV7-2 to TRBJ2-7; either TRBD1 or TRBD2 may fit D (5 bases each). This material consisted of PBMCs, taken 15 days after the yellow fever booster vaccination. CDR3 sequence: CASSLRRGGEQYV. The DNA of the CDR3 is TGTGCCAGCAGCTTACGTCGTGGGGGCGAGCAGTACGTC.